The rows below give T cell receptor beta chains drawn from one sample of a study. TCRdb fed the 5' RACE reads into MiXCR, producing one record per CDR3 protein. The table lists approximately 7,200 distinct CDR3 sequences, roughly 39% of them singletons, with 4% to 5.5% in the top ten. Sample: memory CD4+ T cells sorted from blood. The receptors here all came from a female donor with breast cancer. Both conserved end residues are part of each CDR3. The order of the fields is D gene, V gene, J gene, clone size, CDR3 protein, CDR3 DNA. D genes are given only for firm matches. Expanded clones get a size class; other rows say once, few or many, or leave the size out.

d_gene: NA; v_gene: TRBV5-4; j_gene: TRBJ2-2; abundance: NA; CDR3aa: CASRSRPGSPGELFF; CDR3nt: TGTGCCAGCCGCTCCCGCCCGGGTTCCCCCGGGGAGCTGTTTTTT
d_gene: TRBD1; v_gene: TRBV7-2; j_gene: TRBJ1-6; abundance: NA; CDR3aa: CASSLKTGVNSPLHF; CDR3nt: TGTGCCAGCAGCTTAAAGACAGGGGTAAATTCACCCCTCCACTTT
d_gene: NA; v_gene: TRBV4-3; j_gene: TRBJ2-1; abundance: NA; CDR3aa: CASSRPGFSEQFF; CDR3nt: TGTGCCAGCAGCCGCCCTGGGTTTTCTGAGCAGTTCTTC
d_gene: NA; v_gene: TRBV27; j_gene: TRBJ1-5; abundance: NA; CDR3aa: CASSRGNRQPQHF; CDR3nt: TGTGCCAGCAGCCGGGGGAACAGACAGCCCCAGCATTTT
d_gene: NA; v_gene: TRBV29-1; j_gene: TRBJ1-6; abundance: once; CDR3aa: CSVAQEINPPLHF; CDR3nt: TGCAGCGTTGCTCAGGAGATTAATCCACCCCTCCACTTT
d_gene: NA; v_gene: TRBV7-3; j_gene: TRBJ1-1; abundance: NA; CDR3aa: CASSTQPQAEAFF; CDR3nt: TGTGCCAGCAGCACCCAACCCCAGGCCGAAGCTTTCTTT
d_gene: NA; v_gene: TRBV5-1; j_gene: TRBJ1-1; abundance: NA; CDR3aa: CASSLETGSTEAFF; CDR3nt: TGCGCCAGCAGCTTGGAAACAGGGAGCACTGAAGCTTTCTTT
d_gene: TRBD2; v_gene: TRBV4-2; j_gene: TRBJ2-1; abundance: NA; CDR3aa: CASSHLSGGASDEQFF; CDR3nt: TGTGCCAGCAGCCACCTTAGCGGGGGGGCCTCAGATGAGCAGTTCTTC
d_gene: NA; v_gene: TRBV19; j_gene: TRBJ2-3; abundance: NA; CDR3aa: CASSLSGRPTTDTQYF; CDR3nt: TGTGCCAGTAGTCTCTCTGGAAGGCCGACCACAGATACGCAGTATTTT
d_gene: TRBD2; v_gene: TRBV11-2; j_gene: TRBJ2-5; abundance: NA; CDR3aa: CASRHMSQFLEPGTSYETQYF; CDR3nt: TGTGCCAGCAGACATATGTCGCAGTTCTTGGAACCCGGGACTAGCTACGAGACCCAGTACTTC
d_gene: NA; v_gene: TRBV7-2; j_gene: TRBJ2-3; abundance: NA; CDR3aa: CAGSRYTDTQYF; CDR3nt: TGTGCCGGCAGCCGTTACACAGATACGCAGTATTTT
d_gene: TRBD1; v_gene: TRBV12-3/TRBV12-4; j_gene: TRBJ1-1; abundance: NA; CDR3aa: CASSQNRGSQAFF; CDR3nt: TGTGCCAGCAGCCAGAACAGGGGCTCGCAAGCTTTCTTT
d_gene: TRBD2; v_gene: TRBV4-1; j_gene: TRBJ2-2; abundance: NA; CDR3aa: CASSLPGLAGDPAGELFF; CDR3nt: TGCGCCAGCAGCCTTCCCGGACTAGCGGGAGATCCGGCCGGGGAGCTGTTTTTT
d_gene: NA; v_gene: TRBV4-3; j_gene: TRBJ2-2; abundance: NA; CDR3aa: CASSQVLGDTGELFF; CDR3nt: TGCGCCAGCAGCCAAGTGTTGGGGGACACCGGGGAGCTGTTTTTT
d_gene: NA; v_gene: TRBV5-4; j_gene: TRBJ2-4; abundance: NA; CDR3aa: CASRRDISNIRYF; CDR3nt: TGTGCCAGCAGACGGGACATCTCAAACATTCGGTACTTC
d_gene: NA; v_gene: TRBV25-1; j_gene: TRBJ2-6; abundance: NA; CDR3aa: CVSSEEAGANVLTF; CDR3nt: TGTGTCAGCAGTGAAGAGGCGGGGGCCAACGTCCTGACTTTC
d_gene: NA; v_gene: TRBV5-6; j_gene: TRBJ2-5; abundance: NA; CDR3aa: CASRMLGETQYF; CDR3nt: TGTGCCAGCAGAATGCTAGGGGAGACCCAGTACTTC
d_gene: NA; v_gene: TRBV27; j_gene: TRBJ2-1; abundance: NA; CDR3aa: CASSSLGVGQFF; CDR3nt: TGTGCCAGCAGTTCCCTGGGGGTCGGGCAGTTCTTC
d_gene: NA; v_gene: TRBV28; j_gene: TRBJ1-1; abundance: NA; CDR3aa: CASSRRGYENTEAFF; CDR3nt: TGTGCCAGCAGTCGCAGGGGCTATGAGAACACTGAAGCTTTCTTT
d_gene: NA; v_gene: TRBV6-2/TRBV6-3; j_gene: TRBJ2-5; abundance: NA; CDR3aa: CASSRDSERTQYF; CDR3nt: TGTGCCAGCAGCCGCGACAGTGAGCGGACCCAGTACTTC
d_gene: NA; v_gene: TRBV20-1; j_gene: TRBJ2-2; abundance: NA; CDR3aa: CSARALAQDTGELFF; CDR3nt: TGCAGTGCTAGAGCCCTAGCGCAAGACACCGGGGAGCTGTTTTTT
d_gene: TRBD2; v_gene: TRBV11-2; j_gene: TRBJ2-5; abundance: NA; CDR3aa: CASSSSGSGAETQYF; CDR3nt: TGTGCCAGCAGCTCTAGCGGGAGCGGGGCAGAGACCCAGTACTTC
d_gene: NA; v_gene: TRBV6-5; j_gene: TRBJ1-3; abundance: NA; CDR3aa: CASSYIGAGNTICF; CDR3nt: TGTGCCAGCAGTTACATAGGGGCTGGGAACACCATATGTTTT
d_gene: TRBD1; v_gene: TRBV4-3; j_gene: TRBJ2-3; abundance: few; CDR3aa: CASSQEVGTGGEDTQYF; CDR3nt: TGCGCCAGCAGCCAAGAAGTTGGGACAGGGGGCGAAGATACGCAGTATTTT
d_gene: NA; v_gene: TRBV5-1; j_gene: TRBJ1-2; abundance: NA; CDR3aa: CASSPGGGGYGYTF; CDR3nt: TGCGCCAGCAGCCCCGGTGGAGGGGGCTATGGCTACACCTTC
d_gene: TRBD2; v_gene: TRBV7-6; j_gene: TRBJ2-5; abundance: NA; CDR3aa: CASSFPSGALETQYF; CDR3nt: TGTGCCAGCAGCTTTCCCAGCGGGGCGTTAGAGACCCAGTACTTC
d_gene: NA; v_gene: TRBV4-1; j_gene: TRBJ1-5; abundance: few; CDR3aa: CASSQRETQPQHF; CDR3nt: TGCGCCAGCAGCCAACGTGAAACTCAGCCCCAGCATTTT
d_gene: TRBD1; v_gene: TRBV5-1; j_gene: TRBJ1-2; abundance: NA; CDR3aa: CASAPGTGNGYTF; CDR3nt: TGCGCCAGTGCTCCCGGGACAGGGAACGGCTACACCTTC
d_gene: TRBD2; v_gene: TRBV5-1; j_gene: TRBJ2-1; abundance: few; CDR3aa: CASLLAGGKDEQFF; CDR3nt: TGCGCCAGCCTACTAGCGGGAGGCAAGGATGAGCAGTTCTTC
d_gene: NA; v_gene: TRBV29-1; j_gene: TRBJ2-7; abundance: NA; CDR3aa: CSVEMDPSRYEQYF; CDR3nt: TGCAGCGTTGAGATGGACCCCTCGAGGTACGAGCAGTACTTC
d_gene: NA; v_gene: TRBV4-2; j_gene: TRBJ2-1; abundance: NA; CDR3aa: CASSQDAASSYNEQFF; CDR3nt: TGTGCCAGCAGCCAAGATGCGGCGAGCTCCTACAATGAGCAGTTCTTC
d_gene: NA; v_gene: TRBV7-3; j_gene: TRBJ2-2; abundance: few; CDR3aa: CASSEYRNTGELFF; CDR3nt: TGTGCCAGCAGCGAATACAGGAACACCGGGGAGCTGTTTTTT
d_gene: NA; v_gene: TRBV5-1; j_gene: TRBJ2-5; abundance: NA; CDR3aa: CASSLHGTLQQETQYF; CDR3nt: TGCGCCAGCAGCTTGCACGGGACACTTCAGCAAGAGACCCAGTACTTC
d_gene: NA; v_gene: TRBV29-1; j_gene: TRBJ1-2; abundance: NA; CDR3aa: CSVEGPNYGYTF; CDR3nt: TGCAGCGTTGAAGGACCTAACTATGGCTACACCTTC
d_gene: NA; v_gene: TRBV6-2/TRBV6-3; j_gene: TRBJ2-1; abundance: NA; CDR3aa: CASSYPPIVYNEQFF; CDR3nt: TGTGCCAGCAGTTACCCCCCAATAGTCTACAATGAGCAGTTCTTC
d_gene: TRBD2; v_gene: TRBV11-1; j_gene: TRBJ2-2; abundance: medium-sized; CDR3aa: CASSLVLAGGTGELFF; CDR3nt: TGTGCCAGCAGCTTAGTCCTAGCGGGGGGCACCGGGGAGCTGTTTTTT
d_gene: NA; v_gene: TRBV20-1; j_gene: TRBJ1-2; abundance: medium-sized; CDR3aa: CRATRENYGYTF; CDR3nt: TGCAGGGCCACGAGAGAGAACTATGGCTACACCTTC
d_gene: NA; v_gene: TRBV4-1; j_gene: TRBJ1-1; abundance: NA; CDR3aa: CASSPIPRTAYHKAFF; CDR3nt: TGCGCCAGCAGCCCCATCCCGCGGACAGCGTATCATAAAGCTTTCTTT
d_gene: NA; v_gene: TRBV12-3/TRBV12-4; j_gene: TRBJ1-1; abundance: NA; CDR3aa: CASTPRFMNTEAFF; CDR3nt: TGTGCCAGTACTCCGCGGTTCATGAACACTGAAGCTTTCTTT
d_gene: NA; v_gene: TRBV5-1; j_gene: TRBJ2-2; abundance: medium-sized; CDR3aa: CASSPTPKGKIPGELFF; CDR3nt: TGCGCCAGCAGCCCCACCCCCAAGGGGAAAATCCCCGGGGAGCTGTTTTTT
d_gene: NA; v_gene: TRBV12-3/TRBV12-4; j_gene: TRBJ2-4; abundance: few; CDR3aa: CASNHLGAGQAKNIQYF; CDR3nt: TGTGCCAGCAATCACCTAGGAGCAGGACAAGCCAAAAACATTCAGTACTTC
d_gene: NA; v_gene: TRBV11-3; j_gene: TRBJ2-1; abundance: NA; CDR3aa: CASSGGGYNEQFF; CDR3nt: TGTGCCAGCAGCGGAGGGGGTTACAATGAGCAGTTCTTC
d_gene: NA; v_gene: TRBV20-1; j_gene: TRBJ2-7; abundance: few; CDR3aa: CSARDAGDGFSYEQYF; CDR3nt: TGCAGTGCTAGAGATGCGGGCGACGGGTTCTCCTACGAGCAGTACTTC
d_gene: NA; v_gene: TRBV4-2; j_gene: TRBJ2-1; abundance: medium-sized; CDR3aa: CASSPREGNEQFF; CDR3nt: TGTGCCAGCAGCCCCAGAGAGGGGAATGAGCAGTTCTTC
d_gene: NA; v_gene: TRBV12-3/TRBV12-4; j_gene: TRBJ1-4; abundance: few; CDR3aa: CASSLGSNEKLFF; CDR3nt: TGTGCCAGCAGTTTAGGCAGTAATGAAAAACTGTTTTTT
d_gene: NA; v_gene: TRBV5-1; j_gene: TRBJ1-1; abundance: NA; CDR3aa: CASSFSNTEAFF; CDR3nt: TGCGCCAGCAGCTTCTCAAACACTGAAGCTTTCTTT
d_gene: TRBD1; v_gene: TRBV6-5; j_gene: TRBJ2-5; abundance: few; CDR3aa: CASRTGAGTGGVETQYF; CDR3nt: TGTGCCAGCAGAACAGGGGCCGGGACAGGGGGCGTGGAGACCCAGTACTTC
d_gene: NA; v_gene: TRBV5-1; j_gene: TRBJ1-5; abundance: NA; CDR3aa: CASSLNPGNQPQHF; CDR3nt: TGCGCCAGCAGCTTGAACCCGGGTAACCAGCCCCAGCATTTT
d_gene: NA; v_gene: TRBV20-1; j_gene: TRBJ2-5; abundance: few; CDR3aa: CSAIGFETQYF; CDR3nt: TGCAGTGCTATAGGGTTCGAGACCCAGTACTTC
d_gene: TRBD1; v_gene: TRBV10-3; j_gene: TRBJ1-5; abundance: few; CDR3aa: CAISEQRTGSNQPQHF; CDR3nt: TGTGCCATCAGTGAGCAACGGACAGGGAGCAATCAGCCCCAGCATTTT
d_gene: TRBD2; v_gene: TRBV6-5; j_gene: TRBJ2-1; abundance: few; CDR3aa: CASNRLAGAGEQFF; CDR3nt: TGTGCCAGCAACCGACTAGCGGGGGCAGGGGAGCAGTTCTTC
d_gene: NA; v_gene: TRBV9; j_gene: TRBJ1-4; abundance: NA; CDR3aa: CASSPGRGTNEKLFF; CDR3nt: TGTGCCAGCAGCCCAGGGAGGGGAACTAATGAAAAACTGTTTTTT
d_gene: TRBD1; v_gene: TRBV7-9; j_gene: TRBJ2-7; abundance: few; CDR3aa: CASSADRVQYF; CDR3nt: TGTGCCAGCAGCGCAGACAGGGTGCAGTACTTC
d_gene: NA; v_gene: TRBV27; j_gene: TRBJ2-3; abundance: NA; CDR3aa: CASSEDSLRTDTQYF; CDR3nt: TGTGCCAGCTCCGAGGACAGCCTTCGCACAGATACGCAGTATTTT
d_gene: TRBD2; v_gene: TRBV29-1; j_gene: TRBJ2-1; abundance: NA; CDR3aa: CSVGTSDEQFF; CDR3nt: TGCAGCGTTGGTACTAGCGATGAGCAGTTCTTC